The 22 T cell receptor beta chains reported below all come from one sample, sequenced in a study of siplizumab effects on memory and regulatory T cells. Only in-frame clones appear in the TCRdb table, and some are missing; sequencing was by immunoSEQ multiplex PCR. Among over 85,000 clones listed, 90% to 95% were seen once. Source material: CD8+ T cells sorted from blood. The source of these receptors is a human donor in good health.

In its sample, this clone was seen once. The rearrangement joins TRBV5-1 to TRBJ1-1; D is perhaps TRBD1 (6 bases). This CDR3 region has 14 residues. Germline V gives CDR1 SGHRS, CDR2 YFSETQ. V lost 5 bases and J lost 3, with 14 bases in between. The CDR3 nucleotides read TGCGCCAGCAGACGTACAGGGTCCTACACTGAAGCTTTCTTT. Its protein product is CASRRTGSYTEAFF.

This chain connects TRBV27 to TRBJ2-1; 12 bases align to TRBD2. This CDR3 region has 17 residues. Looked up from germline, CDR1 is MNHEY and CDR2 is SMNVEV (reference sequence). V lost 5 bases, J lost 10 bases, and 15 bases stayed unmatched. The CDR3 sequence: CASSPLRLAGVSEEQFF. CDR3 nucleotide sequence: TGTGCCAGCAGTCCCCTTCGACTAGCGGGAGTTTCAGAGGAGCAGTTCTTC.

This chain connects TRBV7-3 to TRBJ2-1, with D unclear. Germline CDR1 SGHTA, CDR2 FQGTGA. Trimming pared 2 bases from V and 2 bases from J, leaving 4 bases between. There are 13 residues in the CDR3. The CDR3 loop reads CASSLSAYNEQFF. CDR3 bases: TGTGCCAGCAGCTTATCGGCCTACAATGAGCAGTTCTTC.

J is TRBJ2-1 and V is TRBV2; D gene uncertain. Trimming pared 3 bases from V and 4 bases from J, leaving 13 bases between. The CDR3 totals 15 residues. Per germline, CDR1 SNHLY and CDR2 FYNNEI. The CDR3 DNA reads TGTGCCAGCAGTGAGCAGAGCCTGGGGTACAATGAGCAGTTCTTC. Amino acids: CASSEQSLGYNEQFF.

This chain links TRBV9 with TRBJ1-5; D gene unclear. Germline assignment: CDR1 SGDLS and CDR2 YYNGEE. With 0 bases removed from V and 5 bases from J, the gap between germline ends came to 9 bases. The CDR3 is 14 residues long. The CDR3 DNA is TGTGCCAGCAGCGTAGCTGGTGGAGATCAGCCCCAGCATTTT. It yields the protein CASSVAGGDQPQHF. The entire variable domain, with the rest obtained from reference TRBV9 and TRBJ1-5, is as follows: DSGVTQTPKHLITATGQRVTLRCSPRSGDLSVYWYQQSLDQGLQFLIQYYNGEERAKGNILERFSAQQFPDLHSELNLSSLELGDSALYFCASSVAGGDQPQHFGDGTRLSIL.

This rearrangement joins TRBV29-1 to TRBJ1-2, with a possible D match to TRBD1 (6 bases). CDR1 is SQVTM, CDR2 ANQGSEA, per germline. V lost 7 bases to trimming and J lost 5 bases, with 17 bases between them. The CDR3 is made up of 13 amino acids. Written as DNA, the CDR3 is TGCAGCGCGCCGGACACAGGGCGGTATGGCTACACCTTC. It is translated as CSAPDTGRYGYTF. The whole variable domain, remainder taken from reference TRBV29-1 and TRBJ1-2, is SAVISQKPSRDICQRGTSLTIQCQVDSQVTMMFWYRQQPGQSLTLIATANQGSEATYESGFVIDKFPISRPNLTFSTLTVSNMSPEDSSIYLCSAPDTGRYGYTFGSGTRLTVV.

The gene calls are TRBV4-2 and TRBJ2-7; TRBD1 matches at 9 bases. The CDR3 loop spans 17 amino acids. Germline lookup yields CDR1 LGHNA and CDR2 YNFKEQ. J gave up 1 base and V 1 base, and 8 bases lay outside the gene matches. The CDR3 reads CASSQVADRGMSYEQYF. CDR3 DNA sequence: TGTGCCAGCAGCCAAGTGGCGGACAGGGGAATGTCCTACGAGCAGTACTTC.

The chain recombines TRBV11-1 with TRBJ2-2; D unclear. CDR3 length equals 14 residues. V was pared by 1 base and J by 5 bases, with 8 bases between. CDR1 SGHAT and CDR2 FQDESV come from the germline V gene (reference sequence). CDR3 nucleotide sequence: TGTGCCAGCAGCTTAGTTGGGGTTACCGGGGAGCTGTTTTTT. This sequence encodes CASSLVGVTGELFF.

The J gene is TRBJ1-2, the V gene TRBV30; D not resolved. Germline V CDR1 and CDR2: GTSNPN, SVGIG (reference sequence). V was shortened by 2 bases and J by 4 bases, with 8 bases between the two germline ends. CDR3 length equals 12 residues. CDR3 region: CAWSNTPYGYTF. In nucleotides, the CDR3 is TGTGCCTGGAGTAATACACCCTATGGCTACACCTTC.

This clone was found once. The J gene is TRBJ1-6, the V gene TRBV7-9; weak D call: TRBD1 (6 bases). Germline values: CDR1 SEHNR, CDR2 FQNEAQ (reference sequence). The CDR3 is 14 residues long. Trimming took off 4 bases at V and 6 bases at J, with 10 bases between the two ends. The CDR3 coding sequence is TGTGCCAGCAGCTCGCCGGGGGCTAATTCACCCCTCCACTTT. Protein: CASSSPGANSPLHF.

The rearrangement joins TRBV4-2 to TRBJ2-5; 12 bases fit TRBD2. Germline values: CDR1 LGHNA, CDR2 YNFKEQ. This CDR3 spans 17 amino acids. V lost 0 bases and J lost 5; bases outside the gene matches: 7. CDR3 nucleotide sequence: TGTGCCAGCAGCCAAGAAAGGCTAGCGGGGGGGCGTGAGACCCAGTACTTC. Its translation is CASSQERLAGGRETQYF.

This sequence joins TRBV29-1 and TRBJ2-5; 10 bases are shared with TRBD2. In germline, CDR1 is SQVTM, CDR2 ANQGSEA. Unmatched junction bases numbered 8, after V lost 3 bases and J lost 4 bases. The CDR3 is made up of 15 amino acids. The CDR3 DNA sequence: TGCAGCGTTGATTCCCCTAGCGGGAGTTTAGAGACCCAGTACTTC. Encoded protein: CSVDSPSGSLETQYF.

The rearrangement links TRBV19 to TRBJ1-4; D not resolved. CDR3 length: 14 amino acids. Germline V CDR1 and CDR2: LNHDA, SQIVND (reference sequence). Trimming cost V 7 bases and J 8 bases, with 17 bases left between them. CDR3 loop: CASTPAGGYEKLFF. DNA of the CDR3: TGTGCCAGTACCCCGGCAGGCGGCTACGAAAAACTGTTTTTT.

The chain has TRBV9 and TRBJ1-6; 10 nucleotides align to TRBD1. The V segment lost 4 bases and the J segment 10 bases; nucleotides outside the gene matches: 8. Germline CDR1 SGDLS, CDR2 YYNGEE. The length of the CDR3 is 15 residues. CDR3 sequence (DNA): TGTGCCAGCAGCTCCGGCGGGACAGGGGAGTCACCCCTCCACTTT. Protein sequence: CASSSGGTGESPLHF.

This chain links TRBV30 with TRBJ2-3; the D is unclear. The CDR3 runs 15 residues. V lost 0 bases to trimming and J lost 0 bases, with 10 bases between them. Germline V gene lookup returns CDR1 GTSNPN and CDR2 SVGIG (reference sequence). CDR3 bases: TGTGCCTGGAGTGTAGGTAGCTCTAGCACAGATACGCAGTATTTT. Its protein is CAWSVGSSSTDTQYF.

The CDR3 protein is CASSLVGRHTEAFF. Here the CDR3 DNA reads TGTGCCAGCAGCTTAGTTGGTCGACACACTGAAGCTTTCTTT. V is TRBV13 and J is TRBJ1-1; D gene unclear. The length of the CDR3 is 14 residues. Trimming took 1 base from V and 3 from J, leaving 9 bases between them. Germline assignment: CDR1 PRHDT and CDR2 FYEKMQ (reference sequence).

The genes are TRBV6-5 and TRBJ2-1; 7 bases map to TRBD2. J lost 13 bases, V lost 0 bases, and 6 bases had no gene match. This CDR3 has 13 amino acids. Per germline, CDR1 MNHEY and CDR2 SVGAGI. The CDR3, as DNA: TGTGCCAGCAGTTACTCAGCGGGGTCTGGACAGTTCTTC. Protein product: CASSYSAGSGQFF.

A remark on this clone: Other DNA sequences of this sample code for an identical CDR3. The chain recombines TRBV9 with TRBJ2-7; the match to TRBD2 covers 12 bases. V shed 2 bases and J 1 base; nucleotides not matched to a gene: 1. Germline loops: CDR1 SGDLS, CDR2 YYNGEE. The CDR3 runs 15 residues. Written as DNA, the CDR3 is TGTGCCAGCAGCGTTGGGACTAGCGGGTCCTACGAGCAGTACTTC. Its translation is CASSVGTSGSYEQYF.

J is TRBJ2-7 and V is TRBV4-1; 16 bases are shared with TRBD2. Unmatched junction bases numbered 9, after V lost 4 bases and J lost 3 bases. The germline gives CDR1 MGHRA, CDR2 YSYEKL. The CDR3 is 18 residues long. In DNA form, the CDR3 reads TGCGCCAGCAGCCCGGGACTAGCGGGGGGGCTTAAAAGCTACGAGCAGTACTTC. This codes for CASSPGLAGGLKSYEQYF.

This clone turned up a few times. The chain uses TRBV5-6 and TRBJ1-1; D is unclear. V was trimmed by 4 bases and J by 4 bases, leaving 11 bases between them. Germline lookup yields CDR1 SGHDT and CDR2 YYEEEE. CDR3 length: 13 residues. Written as DNA, the CDR3 is TGTGCCAGCAGCCTATCGGCGGTCACTGAAGCTTTCTTT. Translated: CASSLSAVTEAFF.

This chain joins TRBV5-7 and TRBJ2-5; D assignment may be TRBD1 or TRBD2 (6 bases each). TRBV5-7 is an ORF; its function is uncertain. Trimming took off 1 base at V and 6 bases at J, with 19 bases between the two ends. This CDR3 has 16 residues. As DNA, the CDR3 is TGTGCCAGCAGCTTGAGGGACGGGGGCCAAAATAAGACCCAGTACTTC. This gives the protein CASSLRDGGQNKTQYF.

The V gene is TRBV15, the J gene TRBJ2-7, with D possibly being TRBD1 (7 bases). CDR1 and CDR2 (germline): LNHNV, YYDKDF (reference sequence). This CDR3 has 18 amino acids. V was pared by 0 bases and J by 4 bases, with 22 bases between. The chain's CDR3 is CATSREREVGGGAYEQYF. The CDR3 DNA is TGTGCCACCAGCAGAGAAAGAGAGGTAGGAGGGGGCGCTTACGAGCAGTACTTC.